This TCR beta chain emerged from a study of T cell changes during pregnancy in multiple sclerosis. The CDR3 is 15 residues long. With 2 bases clipped from V and 0 bases from J, the junction kept 0 bases outside the gene matches. CDR1 and CDR2 from the germline V gene are MDHEN and SYDVKM. Measured with immunoSEQ multiplex PCR; TCRdb has only the in-frame clones, and not every one. In the table there are 40,000 or so clones, about 94% of which are singletons. The sample consisted of CD8+ T cells from peripheral blood mononuclear cells, taken in the third trimester of pregnancy. This TCR derives from a female donor with multiple sclerosis, enrolled in a pregnancy study. This sequence joins TRBV28 and TRBJ2-3; 9 nucleotides match TRBD1. The CDR3 protein is CASSLGTGSTDTQYF. For the CDR3, the DNA is TGTGCCAGCAGTTTAGGGACAGGGAGCACAGATACGCAGTATTTT.